These 31 T cell receptor beta chains were all obtained from the same sample, sequenced in a study of blood T cell repertoires in COVID-19. Sequenced by immunoSEQ multiplex PCR; TCRdb stores in-frame clones only, minus some. The data hold some 150,000 clones, with roughly nine tenths observed a single time. Sequencing was carried out using peripheral blood. These receptor sequences come from a woman in her 70s with acute or convalescent COVID-19.

This clone has just a few counts. The CDR3 is CAWSVNPPRGGETQYF. DNA of the CDR3: TGTGCCTGGAGTGTAAATCCCCCTCGGGGGGGCGAGACCCAGTACTTC. The chain uses TRBV30 and TRBJ2-5, with 8 nucleotides matching TRBD2. The trim removed 0 bases at V and 5 bases at J, leaving 11 bases unmatched. There are 16 residues in the CDR3. Germline CDR1 GTSNPN, CDR2 SVGIG (reference sequence).

The chain is built from TRBV5-1 and TRBJ2-2; the D gene is possibly TRBD2 (5 bases). The germline V gene has CDR1 SGHRS and CDR2 YFSETQ. The CDR3 consists of 15 residues. Trimming stripped 0 bases from V and 4 bases from J, with 10 bases between. The CDR3 DNA sequence: TGCGCCAGCAGCTTGGATCCCGGGGTCACCGGGGAGCTGTTTTTT. Translation: CASSLDPGVTGELFF.

This rearrangement joins TRBV27 to TRBJ2-1; 9 positions agree with TRBD1. Trimming at V came to 5 bases and at J to 2 bases, leaving 10 bases not matched to a gene. Germline loops: CDR1 MNHEY, CDR2 SMNVEV (reference sequence). The CDR3 runs to 17 residues. For the CDR3, the DNA is TGTGCCAGCAGTCCGCGGACAGGGGTGGGGACCTACAATGAGCAGTTCTTC. Protein: CASSPRTGVGTYNEQFF.

This clone has more than one count but fewer than ten. The chain couples TRBV6-5 to TRBJ1-1, with D possibly TRBD1 on 5 matching bases. The CDR3 is 14 residues long. Germline assignment: CDR1 MNHEY and CDR2 SVGAGI. V lost 7 bases and J lost 7, with 19 bases in between. CDR3 in DNA: TGTGCCAGCAATCCTGGCAGGGTCGTCAGTGAAGCTTTCTTT. Amino acid sequence: CASNPGRVVSEAFF.

The rearrangement joins TRBV3-1 (or the pseudogene TRBV3-2) to TRBJ2-1; 12 nucleotides align to TRBD1. The CDR3 consists of 17 residues. In germline, CDR1 is LGHDT, CDR2 YNNKEL (reference sequence). V trimming: 4 bases; J trimming: 9 bases; junction bases outside the gene matches: 13. CDR3 bases: TGTGCCAGCAGCCCCCCCCTCCCCGGGACAGGGGGCGGTGAGCAGTTCTTC. Residues: CASSPPLPGTGGGEQFF.

The chain is built from TRBV3-1 (or the pseudogene TRBV3-2) and TRBJ1-5; TRBD1 agrees at 10 bases. Germline V gene data show CDR1 as LGHDT and CDR2 as YNNKEL (reference sequence). The length of the CDR3 is 16 residues. Trimming removed 4 bases from V and 5 bases from J; junction bases left unmatched: 8. The CDR3 loop reads CASSPGQGSNYQPQHF. The CDR3 DNA is TGTGCCAGCAGCCCGGGACAGGGGTCGAATTATCAGCCCCAGCATTTT.

The V call is TRBV11-3, the J call TRBJ1-3; perhaps TRBD1 as D (5 bases). Per germline, CDR1 SGHNT and CDR2 YENEEA. The CDR3 is made up of 15 amino acids. The V end was cut by 5 bases, the J end by 0 bases, with 11 bases between. The CDR3 DNA reads as TGTGCCAGCAGCCGCGGGGGGAGCTCTGGAAACACCATATATTTT. Protein sequence: CASSRGGSSGNTIYF.

The chain combines TRBV23-1 with TRBJ1-3, with a weak D call TRBD1 (5 bases). TRBV23-1 is recorded as an ORF, its role being uncertain. This CDR3 is built from 12 residues. V was clipped by 6 bases and J by 4 bases, with 7 bases between them. CDR3 sequence: CASSRTGNTIYF. The CDR3 nucleotides are TGCGCCAGCAGCCGGACAGGAAACACCATATATTTT.

The chain employs TRBV18 and TRBJ1-1; D might be TRBD1 (6 bases). This CDR3 has 16 amino acids. Germline V gives CDR1 KGHSH, CDR2 LQKENI. V was pared by 2 bases and J by 5 bases, with 18 bases between. The CDR3 bases are TGTGCCAGCTCACCAGACAGGCCACAAAAAAATACTGAAGCTTTCTTT. It codes for CASSPDRPQKNTEAFF.

V usage is TRBV6-5 and J usage is TRBJ2-5; D remains ambiguous. Per the germline V gene, CDR1 is MNHEY and CDR2 is SVGAGI. Trimming left V 0 bases short and J 3 bases short, with 8 bases between. The CDR3 loop spans 14 amino acids. CDR3 DNA: TGTGCCAGCAGTTACTCGTTAGCTAAAGAGACCCAGTACTTC. Translated: CASSYSLAKETQYF.

The gene calls are TRBV11-1 and TRBJ1-1; TRBD1 is a possible D gene (5 bases). Per germline, CDR1 SGHAT and CDR2 FQDESV (reference sequence). The CDR3 contains 14 residues. V dropped 0 bases and J dropped 3 bases, with 8 bases sitting between them. The CDR3 is CASSLAGADTEAFF. The CDR3 coding sequence is TGTGCCAGCAGCTTAGCAGGGGCGGACACTGAAGCTTTCTTT.

The J gene is TRBJ1-2, the V gene TRBV29-1, with D hard to call. CDR3 length: 10 amino acids. The V and J ends lost 4 bases and 8 bases respectively, with 8 bases between them. The germline CDR1 and CDR2 sequences are SQVTM and ANQGSEA. In nucleotides, the CDR3 is TGCAGCGTTGTGGGAGGCGGCTACACCTTC. It yields the protein CSVVGGGYTF.

The chain carries TRBV2 and TRBJ1-3; D might be TRBD1 (6 bases). CDR3 length: 15 amino acids. Trimming removed 1 base at V and 4 bases at J, with 11 bases between. The germline gives CDR1 SNHLY, CDR2 FYNNEI. The CDR3 here is CASSEVNREGNTIYF. The CDR3 DNA follows: TGTGCCAGCAGTGAAGTAAACAGGGAAGGAAACACCATATATTTT.

The chain carries TRBV9 and TRBJ2-7; 9 bases map to TRBD2. This CDR3 comprises 16 residues. V lost 3 bases to trimming and J lost 2 bases; unmatched junction nucleotides: 9. CDR1 and CDR2 (germline): SGDLS, YYNGEE. CDR3 sequence (DNA): TGTGCCAGCAGCGCCGGGTTTAGCGGGGGCGCCTACGAGCAGTACTTC. Its protein product is CASSAGFSGGAYEQYF.

The rearrangement joins TRBV5-8 to TRBJ1-2, with 7 nucleotides matching TRBD1. The junction had 2 bases not matched to a gene; V was cut back by 4 bases and J by 2 bases. The germline V gene encodes CDR1 SGHTS and CDR2 YDEGEE. This CDR3 is built from 13 residues. The DNA of the CDR3 is TGTGCCAGCAGCCCGACAGGGAACTATGGCTACACCTTC. Translated: CASSPTGNYGYTF.

This chain links TRBV5-1 with TRBJ1-3, with unresolved D. Per germline, CDR1 SGHRS and CDR2 YFSETQ. This CDR3 is 15 amino acids long. Trimming took off 0 bases at V and 3 bases at J, with 10 bases between the two ends. The DNA of the CDR3 is TGCGCCAGCAGCTTGGGTGGAGCGCTTGGAAACACCATATATTTT. It specifies CASSLGGALGNTIYF.

In its sample, this clone was seen once. The rearrangement links TRBV7-9 to TRBJ1-2; TRBD1 is a possible D gene (5 bases). Germline CDR1 and CDR2: SEHNR and FQNEAQ (reference sequence). Trimming left V 6 bases short and J 1 base short, with 12 bases between. The length of the CDR3 is 14 residues. CDR3 sequence: CASSLTGVNYGYTF. CDR3 nucleotide sequence: TGTGCCAGCAGTCTGACGGGGGTTAACTATGGCTACACCTTC.

This clone turned up a few times. This chain joins TRBV20-1 and TRBJ1-4, with unresolved D. From germline, CDR1 is DFQATT and CDR2 SNEGSKA (reference sequence). This CDR3 is 14 amino acids long. The V gene lost 3 bases and the J gene lost 7 bases, with 15 bases spanning the gap. The CDR3 DNA sequence: TGCAGTGCTAGTGAAGCCACAGTGAGTGAAAAACTGTTTTTT. It yields the protein CSASEATVSEKLFF.

This clone was counted between two and nine times. The rearrangement links TRBV18 to TRBJ1-1, with 7 bases aligning to TRBD1. The CDR3 covers 12 residues. J lost 3 bases, V lost 5 bases, and 0 bases had no gene match. The V gene's germline CDR1 is KGHSH and CDR2 LQKENI. The CDR3 loop is CASSTGDTEAFF. The CDR3 DNA is TGTGCCAGCTCAACAGGGGACACTGAAGCTTTCTTT.

V usage is TRBV30 and J usage is TRBJ2-7; weak D call: TRBD1 (5 bases). CDR3 length: 12 amino acids. V dropped 2 bases and J dropped 4 bases, with 9 bases sitting between them. Germline CDR1 reads GTSNPN; CDR2 reads SVGIG (reference sequence). The CDR3 nucleotides are TGTGCCTGGAGTCCTAAGGGGTACGAGCAGTACTTC. It yields the protein CAWSPKGYEQYF.

The chain has TRBV9 and TRBJ1-1; D is unresolved. V was pared by 2 bases and J by 6 bases, with 14 bases between. CDR3 length equals 14 residues. Germline lookup yields CDR1 SGDLS and CDR2 YYNGEE. Here the CDR3 reads CASSVLPLGAEAFF. The CDR3 DNA reads as TGTGCCAGCAGCGTTTTGCCCCTAGGCGCTGAAGCTTTCTTT.

The chain recombines TRBV5-8 with TRBJ2-5; D remains unclear. V shed 4 bases and J shed 0 bases, with 4 bases lying between them. Germline V gene lookup returns CDR1 SGHTS and CDR2 YDEGEE. This CDR3 has 12 amino acids. The CDR3 DNA reads TGTGCCAGCAGCCGCGACCAAGAGACCCAGTACTTC. Its protein product is CASSRDQETQYF.

The rearrangement uses TRBV6-5 and TRBJ1-1; D gene ambiguous. The germline V and J ends were trimmed by 8 bases and 3 bases, with 7 bases remaining between them. The CDR3 is 11 amino acids. Germline assignment: CDR1 MNHEY and CDR2 SVGAGI. This CDR3 is CASRTYTEAFF. For the CDR3, the DNA is TGTGCCAGCCGAACTTACACTGAAGCTTTCTTT.

This chain uses TRBV5-1 with TRBJ2-2, with 9 bases aligning to TRBD1. V gave up 4 bases and J gave up 5 bases; unmatched junction bases: 6. Germline V lookup: CDR1 SGHRS, CDR2 YFSETQ. This CDR3 is 15 amino acids long. The CDR3 loop reads CASSTGQGPTGELFF. The CDR3, as DNA: TGCGCCAGCAGCACGGGACAGGGACCAACCGGGGAGCTGTTTTTT.

This chain uses TRBV19 with TRBJ2-3; TRBD1 might be the D (6 bases). The germline V gene has CDR1 LNHDA and CDR2 SQIVND (reference sequence). CDR3 length: 14 residues. V dropped 6 bases and J dropped 2 bases, with 12 bases sitting between them. CDR3 loop: CASRGDNPTDTQYF. The CDR3 nucleotides are TGTGCCAGTAGGGGGGACAATCCCACAGATACGCAGTATTTT.

The chain links TRBV28 to TRBJ2-7; D is possibly TRBD1 (5 bases). V lost 3 bases and J 4 bases, leaving 7 bases between the germline ends. The CDR3 runs 12 residues. Germline V gives CDR1 MDHEN, CDR2 SYDVKM. As DNA, the CDR3 is TGTGCCAGCAGTTTGTCAGGGTACGAGCAGTACTTC. Its protein product is CASSLSGYEQYF.

CDR3 DNA sequence: TGTGCCAGCAGCAACGGGATGCAGAACACTGAAGCTTTCTTT. Protein product: CASSNGMQNTEAFF. The chain is built from TRBV5-4 and TRBJ1-1, with D unclear. V lost 4 bases and J lost 1, with 11 bases in between. The CDR3 totals 14 residues. Germline lookup yields CDR1 SGHNT and CDR2 YYREEE (reference sequence). Based on the CDR3 plus reference TRBV5-4 and TRBJ1-1, the full variable domain is ETGVTQSPTHLIKTRGQQVTLRCSSQSGHNTVSWYQQALGQGPQFIFQYYREEENGRGNFPPRFSGLQFPNYSSELNVNALELDDSALYLCASSNGMQNTEAFFGQGTRLTVV.

The table lists this clone with a count of one. The chain recombines TRBV13 with TRBJ1-6; no reliable D call. The CDR3 totals 13 residues. CDR1 and CDR2 (germline): PRHDT, FYEKMQ (reference sequence). V was cut by 3 bases and J by 5 bases, with 5 bases left in between. The CDR3 protein is CASSFGDNSPLHF. The CDR3 bases are TGTGCCAGCAGCTTCGGAGATAATTCACCCCTCCACTTT.

The V call is TRBV19, the J call TRBJ1-5, with a tentative D call TRBD1 (6 bases). The CDR3 has 16 residues. V lost 3 bases, J lost 3 bases, and 15 bases lay in between. The germline gives CDR1 LNHDA, CDR2 SQIVND (reference sequence). This CDR3 reads CASSMIWGLDNQPQHF. As DNA, the CDR3 is TGTGCCAGTAGTATGATTTGGGGGCTTGACAATCAGCCCCAGCATTTT. Filled out from reference TRBV19 and TRBJ1-5, the complete variable domain reads DGGITQSPKYLFRKEGQNVTLSCEQNLNHDAMYWYRQDPGQGLRLIYYSQIVNDFQKGDIAEGYSVSREKKESFPLTVTSAQKNPTAFYLCASSMIWGLDNQPQHFGDGTRLSIL.

This chain links TRBV2 with TRBJ1-5; a weak D match, TRBD1 (5 bases). The CDR3 spans 14 residues. CDR1 and CDR2 (germline): SNHLY, FYNNEI. The V end lost 5 bases, the J end lost 2 bases, and 10 bases lay between the germline ends. This CDR3 is CASSFVGGNQPQHF. CDR3 nucleotide sequence: TGTGCCAGCAGTTTTGTAGGGGGCAATCAGCCCCAGCATTTT.

This rearrangement joins TRBV4-3 to TRBJ1-3; no reliable D call. V was pared by 4 bases and J by 0 bases, with 13 bases between. The CDR3 spans 16 residues. CDR1 LGHNA and CDR2 YSLEER come from the germline V gene. The CDR3 DNA reads TGCGCCAGCAGCCCCGACTTCAGTCCCTCTGGAAACACCATATATTTT. It specifies CASSPDFSPSGNTIYF.